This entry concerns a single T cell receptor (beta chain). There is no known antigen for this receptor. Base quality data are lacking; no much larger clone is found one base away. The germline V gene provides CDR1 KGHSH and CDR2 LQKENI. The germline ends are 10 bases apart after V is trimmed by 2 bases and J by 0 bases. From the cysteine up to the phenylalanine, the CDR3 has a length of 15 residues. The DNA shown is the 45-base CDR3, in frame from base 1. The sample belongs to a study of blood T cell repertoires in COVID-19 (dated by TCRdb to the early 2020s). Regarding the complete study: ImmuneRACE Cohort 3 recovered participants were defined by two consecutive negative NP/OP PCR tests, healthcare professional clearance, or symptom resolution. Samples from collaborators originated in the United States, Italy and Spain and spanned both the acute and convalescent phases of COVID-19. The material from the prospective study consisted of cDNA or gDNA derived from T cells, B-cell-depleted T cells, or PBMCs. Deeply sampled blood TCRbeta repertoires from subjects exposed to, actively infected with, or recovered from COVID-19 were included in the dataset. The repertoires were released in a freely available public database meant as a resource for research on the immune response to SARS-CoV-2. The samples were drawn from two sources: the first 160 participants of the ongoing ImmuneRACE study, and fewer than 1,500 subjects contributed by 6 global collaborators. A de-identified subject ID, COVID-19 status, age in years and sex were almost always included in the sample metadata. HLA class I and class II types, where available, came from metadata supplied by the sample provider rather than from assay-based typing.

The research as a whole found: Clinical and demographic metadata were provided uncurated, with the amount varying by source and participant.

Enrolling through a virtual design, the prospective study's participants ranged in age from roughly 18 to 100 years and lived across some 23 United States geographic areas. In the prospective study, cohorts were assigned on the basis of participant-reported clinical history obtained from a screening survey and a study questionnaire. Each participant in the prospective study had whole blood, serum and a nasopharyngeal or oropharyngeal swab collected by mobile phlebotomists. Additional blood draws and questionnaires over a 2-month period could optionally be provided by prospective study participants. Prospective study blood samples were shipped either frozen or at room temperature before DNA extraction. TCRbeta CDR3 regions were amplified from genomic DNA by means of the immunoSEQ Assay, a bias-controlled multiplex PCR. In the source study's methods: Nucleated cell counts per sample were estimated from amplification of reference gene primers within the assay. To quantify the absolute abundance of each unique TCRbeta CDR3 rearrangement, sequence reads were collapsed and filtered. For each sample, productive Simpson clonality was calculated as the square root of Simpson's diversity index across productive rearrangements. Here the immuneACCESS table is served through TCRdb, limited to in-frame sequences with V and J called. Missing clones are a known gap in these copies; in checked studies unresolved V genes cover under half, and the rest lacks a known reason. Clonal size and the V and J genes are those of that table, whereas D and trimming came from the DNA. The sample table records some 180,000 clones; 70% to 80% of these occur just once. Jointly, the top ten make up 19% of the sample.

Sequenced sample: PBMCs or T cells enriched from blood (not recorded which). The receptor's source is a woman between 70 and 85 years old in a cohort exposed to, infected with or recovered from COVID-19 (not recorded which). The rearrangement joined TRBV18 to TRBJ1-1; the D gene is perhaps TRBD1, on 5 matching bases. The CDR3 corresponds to CASSPVGLMNTEAFF. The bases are TGTGCCAGCTCACCAGTGGGACTGATGAACACTGAAGCTTTCTTT.